The rows below give T cell receptor beta chains drawn from one sample of a study of OX40 agonist ivuxolimab in advanced cancers. Here immunoSEQ multiplex PCR was the method, and the copy in TCRdb shows in-frame clones only, minus some. The sample consists of tens of thousands of clones, 89% of them appearing once. The sequencing used CD4+ or CD8+ T cells sorted from blood, collected in a trial of the OX40 agonist ivuxolimab. The receptors were gathered from an adult with an advanced solid tumor such as melanoma, head and neck, liver or kidney cancer. CDR3s include the opening cysteine and the closing phenylalanine or tryptophan. D genes are given only for firm matches.

V gene	J gene	D gene	CDR3 DNA	CDR3 protein
TRBV12-5	TRBJ2-1	-	TGTGCTAGTGGTTTGGTGCGGGACAGTTCCTACAATGAGCAGTTCTTC	CASGLVRDSSYNEQFF
TRBV5-6	TRBJ1-4	-	TGTGCCAGCAGCTTGGACGGGGGTGAAAAACTGTTTTTT	CASSLDGGEKLFF
TRBV19	TRBJ2-5	TRBD2	TGTGCCAGTAGTACCCAAGCGGGGGCGACCTCGGAGACCCAGTACTTC	CASSTQAGATSETQYF
TRBV27	TRBJ1-2	-	TGTGCCAGCAGTTCCGGGGGGATGTTTTACTATGGCTACACCTTC	CASSSGGMFYYGYTF
TRBV18	TRBJ1-1	-	TGTGCCAGCTCACCGCGGACGGGTGAAGCTTTCTTT	CASSPRTGEAFF
TRBV9	TRBJ1-1	-	TGTGCCAGCAGCGTGTCGGGTCGGAGCACTGAAGCTTTCTTT	CASSVSGRSTEAFF
TRBV6-1	TRBJ2-3	-	TGTGCCAGCTATCGCCTCGGGTTCAGCACAGATACGCAGTATTTT	CASYRLGFSTDTQYF
TRBV4-1	TRBJ1-5	-	TGCGCCAGCAGCCTCGCGGGCGGGGGAGGACAGCCCCAGCATTTT	CASSLAGGGGQPQHF
TRBV5-1	TRBJ2-3	-	TGCGCCAGCAGCTTGTTGGGGGCGGTAGATACGCAGTATTTT	CASSLLGAVDTQYF
TRBV18	TRBJ1-5	TRBD1	TGTGCCAGCTCAGCAATGACAGGGGGTGGGGATCAGCCCCAGCATTTT	CASSAMTGGGDQPQHF
TRBV7-2	TRBJ2-7	-	TGTGCCAGCAGCTTAGATGTCCAGGTCTACGAGCAGTACTTC	CASSLDVQVYEQYF
TRBV30	TRBJ1-5	TRBD1	TGTGCCTGGAGTGTACCCGAGGGGGCATCGCAGCCCCAGCATTTT	CAWSVPEGASQPQHF
TRBV28	TRBJ1-2	-	TGTGCCAGCAGTCCGGGACGGACTAACTATGGCTACACCTTC	CASSPGRTNYGYTF
TRBV6-1	TRBJ2-2	-	TGTGCCAGCAGTGAAGTCTCAGGGGCCGGCACCGGGGAGCTGTTTTTT	CASSEVSGAGTGELFF